Each of the 25 T cell receptor beta chains below was sequenced from the same sample in a study of metastatic and nonmetastatic thyroid tumors. TCRdb re-called the PCR reads via MiXCR. The sample has around 21,000 clones, approximately 24% seen once. Not a single patient had been given any form of treatment at any point before undergoing thyroid surgery. The specimen sequenced was tumor tissue. These receptors came from a male donor with papillary thyroid cancer or a benign thyroid nodule (not recorded which). Some clones in this sample may be carry-over from other donors' samples.

At least ten counts were recorded for this clone. The V call is TRBV27, the J call TRBJ1-2; possible D gene TRBD1, 6 bases. The CDR3 loop spans 14 amino acids. Germline V lookup: CDR1 MNHEY, CDR2 SMNVEV (reference sequence). V lost 5 bases and J lost 8, with 18 bases in between. The CDR3 bases are TGTGCCAGCAGTACCGGGACATCAGTTGGCGGCTACACCTTC. It yields the protein CASSTGTSVGGYTF.

Ten or more counts support this clone. The chain is built from TRBV28 and TRBJ2-3; the match to TRBD2 covers 10 bases. The CDR3 length is 15 residues. From germline, CDR1 is MDHEN and CDR2 SYDVKM. Trimming took 4 bases from V and 6 from J; bases not matched to a gene: 7. The CDR3 region has the DNA TGTGCCAGCAGTTCCCCAGCGGGAGGGCCTGATACGCAGTATTTT. Residues: CASSSPAGGPDTQYF.

This clone was detected a few times. Being one base from a much bigger clone, this may be a read error. The same CDR3 is also encoded by other DNA sequences in this sample. The gene calls are TRBV11-3 and TRBJ1-1; TRBD1 matches 8 bases. The CDR3 totals 16 residues. Germline loops: CDR1 SGHNT, CDR2 YENEEA. The CDR3 nucleotides read TGTGCCAGCAGCCGCTGGGACAGGCACTCTAACACTGAGGCTTTCTTT. This gives the protein CASSRWDRHSNTEAFF.

This clone was recorded many times. This chain connects TRBV4-1 to TRBJ2-7; D is unclear. This CDR3 spans 16 amino acids. Looked up from germline, CDR1 is MGHRA and CDR2 is YSYEKL. Between the trimmed V and J ends, which lost 3 bases and 1 base, there was a span of 16 bases. CDR3 nucleotide sequence: TGCGCCAGCAGCCAGGGCATCCTAGACCCTTCCTACGAGCAGTACTTC. It is translated as CASSQGILDPSYEQYF.

This clone has at least ten counts. This chain connects TRBV11-2 to TRBJ1-2; no clear D. The CDR3 covers 12 residues. V was cut by 3 bases and J by 3 bases, with 5 bases left in between. The germline gives CDR1 SGHAT, CDR2 FQNNGV. The CDR3 loop is CASSFRDYGYTF. DNA of the CDR3: TGTGCCAGCAGCTTCAGAGACTATGGCTACACCTTC.

As for this clone: A much larger clone differs by one base, so this may be a read error. V is TRBV6-1 and J is TRBJ2-3; D unclear. The CDR3 runs to 16 residues. Germline V gives CDR1 MNHNS, CDR2 SASEGT. Trimming cost V 2 bases and J 2 bases, with 14 bases left between them. CDR3 DNA: TGTGCCAGCAGTGAAATTCTAGAGAGGATCACAGATACGCAGTATTTT. Translating it yields CASSEILERITDTQYF.

The rearrangement links TRBV9 to TRBJ1-4, with 9 bases aligning to TRBD1. CDR1 and CDR2 from the germline V gene are SGDLS and YYNGEE. The CDR3 sequence is 15 residues long. With V trimmed by 3 bases and J by 5 bases, 5 bases remained unmatched. The CDR3 nucleotides read TGTGCCAGCAGCGCCCTGACAGGGGGGAATGAAAAACTGTTTTTT. Translation gives CASSALTGGNEKLFF.

This clone was detected many times. This chain uses TRBV6-2 or TRBV6-3 with TRBJ2-7, with 12 bases matching TRBD2. The trim removed 4 bases at V and 6 bases at J, leaving 13 bases unmatched. The CDR3 sequence is 17 residues long. Germline CDR1 reads MNHEY; CDR2 reads SVGEGT. The CDR3 DNA follows: TGTGCCAGCAGTTTTGTGCCTAGCGGGAGGGCCCTAATCGAGCAGTACTTC. Translating it yields CASSFVPSGRALIEQYF.

This clone was counted a few times. The chain carries TRBV6-4 and TRBJ2-2, with D tentatively TRBD1 (5 bases). V lost 0 bases and J 3 bases, leaving 5 bases between the germline ends. Looked up from germline, CDR1 is MRHNA and CDR2 is SNTAGT. The CDR3 has 14 amino acids. The DNA for the CDR3 is TGTGCCAGCAGTGACTCGACAGACACCGGGGAGCTGTTTTTT. This codes for CASSDSTDTGELFF.

This clone was seen ten or more times. J is TRBJ2-1 and V is TRBV13, with 9 bases aligning to TRBD2. The CDR3 extends over 19 amino acids. Germline V gene lookup returns CDR1 PRHDT and CDR2 FYEKMQ (reference sequence). V was clipped by 5 bases and J by 0 bases; unmatched bases: 14. CDR3 nucleotide sequence: TGTGCCAGCAGCCAGGGCTTACTAGCGGGCGGAAACTCCTACAATGAGCAGTTCTTC. Translated: CASSQGLLAGGNSYNEQFF.

This clone was counted ten times or more. The V gene is TRBV7-9, the J gene TRBJ2-7; TRBD2 matches at 11 bases. Germline CDR1 and CDR2: SEHNR and FQNEAQ (reference sequence). The CDR3 consists of 15 residues. The trim removed 4 bases at V and 7 bases at J, leaving 9 bases unmatched. The CDR3 sequence is CASSSLLAGAREQYF. The CDR3 DNA follows: TGTGCCAGCAGCTCCCTACTAGCGGGAGCCCGGGAGCAGTACTTC.

This clone was seen many times. The DNA of the CDR3 is TGTGCCAGCAGTTACCTAGCGGGGCCCTACAATGAGCAGTTCTTC. It codes for CASSYLAGPYNEQFF. The chain joins TRBV6-2 or TRBV6-3 to TRBJ2-1; TRBD2 matches at 9 bases. Trimming took 2 bases from V and 2 from J; bases not matched to a gene: 1. Germline-derived CDR1 and CDR2 are MNHEY and SVGEGT. This CDR3 is 15 amino acids long.

This clone has a handful of counts. The chain employs TRBV6-1 and TRBJ2-7; D is possibly TRBD1 (6 bases). Germline loops: CDR1 MNHNS, CDR2 SASEGT. CDR3 length: 14 residues. V lost 5 bases and J lost 1, with 12 bases in between. DNA for the CDR3: TGTGCCAGCAGTTCCGTAGACAGGTCCTACGAGCAGTACTTC. It encodes CASSSVDRSYEQYF.

The table lists this clone with many counts. The chain couples TRBV18 to TRBJ1-2; TRBD1 aligns across 7 bases. The J segment lost 7 bases and the V segment lost 6 bases, leaving 17 bases of the junction unmatched. This CDR3 comprises 16 residues. Germline V gives CDR1 KGHSH, CDR2 LQKENI. This chain's CDR3 is CASSSGEGASNRGYTF. The DNA of the CDR3 is TGTGCCAGCTCCTCAGGGGAGGGGGCGTCGAATCGTGGCTACACCTTC.

Ten or more counts support this clone. The V and J genes are TRBV7-9 and TRBJ1-3; the D is unclear. V was pared by 5 bases and J by 4 bases, with 12 bases between. The CDR3 length is 14 residues. The germline CDR1 and CDR2 sequences are SEHNR and FQNEAQ (reference sequence). The CDR3: CASSPEGSGNTIYF. The CDR3, as DNA: TGTGCCAGCAGCCCCGAGGGTTCAGGAAACACCATATATTTT.

This clone occurred many times. The V and J genes are TRBV28 and TRBJ2-3, with 12 positions matching TRBD1. The CDR3 is 17 amino acids. V gave up 4 bases and J gave up 8 bases; unmatched junction bases: 13. CDR1 is MDHEN and CDR2 is SYDVKM in the germline V gene. DNA of the CDR3: TGTGCCAGCAGTTCCTCGGGACAGGGGGCAACTTATGGTACGCAGTATTTT. It codes for CASSSSGQGATYGTQYF.

This clone was picked up one time. This rearrangement joins TRBV5-1 to TRBJ2-7; 8 bases map to TRBD1. CDR1 and CDR2 from the germline V gene are SGHRS and YFSETQ. The CDR3 sequence is 14 residues long. CDR3 sequence: CKSSSPGQAYEQYF. The DNA for the CDR3 is TGCAAAAGCAGCTCTCCGGGACAGGCCTACGAGCAGTACTTC.

In its sample, this clone was seen many times. The gene calls are TRBV19 and TRBJ1-4, with 9 bases matching TRBD1. Unmatched junction bases numbered 6, after V lost 4 bases and J lost 6 bases. Germline V gene sequence: CDR1 LNHDA, CDR2 SQIVND (reference sequence). This CDR3 comprises 15 residues. CDR3 DNA sequence: TGTGCCAGTAGTACGAACCGGGACAGGGATGAAAAACTGTTTTTT. It encodes CASSTNRDRDEKLFF.

In its sample, this clone ranks as medium-sized. One end of the junction does not line up with germline, which may come from a read error. The chain recombines TRBV5-1 with TRBJ2-7; TRBD1 aligns across 10 bases. This CDR3 is built from 14 residues. Germline values: CDR1 SGHRS, CDR2 YFSETQ. The CDR3 DNA sequence: TGCGCCAGCAGGTTGGGACAGGGGTCATACGAGCAGTACTTC. It translates to CASRLGQGSYEQYF.

Regarding this clone: This sequence may be a read error, since a much larger clone differs from it by one base. The rearrangement links TRBV29-1 to TRBJ1-3; D gene ambiguous. The ends were cut back, 6 bases at V and 6 bases at J, with 9 bases in the middle. The CDR3 is 11 amino acids. Germline CDR1 reads SQVTM; CDR2 reads ANQGSEA. The CDR3 protein is CSVAEVNTIYF. DNA of the CDR3: TGCAGCGTGGCTGAAGTAAACACCATATATTTT.

The chain combines TRBV30 with TRBJ1-1; a weak D match, TRBD1 (6 bases). The V end lost 5 bases, the J end lost 9 bases, and 16 bases lay between the germline ends. Germline values: CDR1 GTSNPN, CDR2 SVGIG (reference sequence). The CDR3 runs to 12 residues. This CDR3 is CAWGGPGAKAFF. The DNA of the CDR3 is TGTGCCTGGGGGGGCCCAGGGGCAAAAGCTTTCTTT.

This clone counts as medium-sized. The chain employs TRBV6-5 and TRBJ1-2, with D unresolved. The CDR3 is 15 residues long. Germline CDR1 reads MNHEY; CDR2 reads SVGAGI. V was shortened by 2 bases and J by 3 bases, with 13 bases between the two germline ends. The CDR3 sequence is CASSYGWGGDYGYTF. The CDR3 DNA reads TGTGCCAGCAGTTACGGTTGGGGTGGCGACTATGGCTACACCTTC.

The J gene is TRBJ2-1, the V gene TRBV11-3; maybe TRBD2 (6 bases). Trimming removed 4 bases at V and 4 bases at J, with 11 bases between. CDR3 size: 14 residues. Looked up from germline, CDR1 is SGHNT and CDR2 is YENEEA. CDR3 in DNA: TGTGCCAGCAGCTGGGGGGAGTTGTACAATGAGCAGTTCTTC. Translation: CASSWGELYNEQFF. Complete variable domain (other parts from reference TRBV11-3 and TRBJ2-1): EAGVVQSPRYKIIEKKQPVAFWCNPISGHNTLYWYLQNLGQGPELLIRYENEEAVDDSQLPKDRFSAERLKGVDSTLKIQPAELGDSAVYLCASSWGELYNEQFFGPGTRLTVL.

Many counts were recorded for this clone. V gene TRBV2 combines with J gene TRBJ2-5; 9 nucleotides align to TRBD2. The CDR3 contains 15 residues. The V segment lost 2 bases and the J segment 10 bases; nucleotides outside the gene matches: 11. Germline V gives CDR1 SNHLY, CDR2 FYNNEI. The CDR3 loop reads CASSESLAGTPGQYF. The CDR3 bases are TGTGCCAGCAGTGAAAGTCTAGCGGGAACGCCAGGCCAGTACTTC. Full variable domain (missing parts from reference TRBV2 and TRBJ2-5): EPEVTQTPSHQVTQMGQEVILRCVPISNHLYFYWYRQILGQKVEFLVSFYNNEISEKSEIFDDQFSVERPDGSNFTLKIRSTKLEDSAMYFCASSESLAGTPGQYFGPGTRLLVL.

This clone was counted ten times or more. The V gene is TRBV11-1, the J gene TRBJ2-1; D might be TRBD2 (6 bases). Trimming took off 5 bases at V and 2 bases at J, with 22 bases between the two ends. This CDR3 contains 18 residues. Germline CDR1 and CDR2: SGHAT and FQDESV (reference sequence). CDR3 sequence (DNA): TGTGCCAGCAGCGGCCGTTTCTCGGAGGGAGTGGCCTACAATGAGCAGTTCTTC. Translating gives CASSGRFSEGVAYNEQFF.